The 13 T cell receptor beta chains reported below all come from one sample, sequenced in a study of blood T cell repertoires in COVID-19. Measured with immunoSEQ multiplex PCR; TCRdb has only the in-frame clones, and not every one. This sample has a few hundred thousand clones; 84% occur once, and the top ten carry around 2.4%. The sample was peripheral blood. These TCRs come from a middle-aged man who had recovered from COVID-19.

The chain recombines TRBV30 with TRBJ1-3; 8 nucleotides agree with TRBD1. This CDR3 comprises 14 residues. Germline CDR1 is GTSNPN and CDR2 is SVGIG (reference sequence). V lost 5 bases, J lost 4 bases, and 7 bases stayed unmatched. Here the CDR3 DNA reads TGTGCCTGGCAGACAGGGGTTGCGGGAAACACCATATATTTT. It codes for CAWQTGVAGNTIYF.

This chain uses TRBV27 with TRBJ2-5; TRBD2 aligns across 7 bases. The V gene's germline CDR1 is MNHEY and CDR2 SMNVEV (reference sequence). The CDR3 loop spans 15 amino acids. J lost 5 bases, V lost 6 bases, and 12 bases had no gene match. The CDR3 nucleotides read TGTGCCAGCAGCCGTAAAGGGAGGGCCGGGGAGACCCAGTACTTC. This codes for CASSRKGRAGETQYF.

The chain combines TRBV27 with TRBJ2-7, with 8 bases lining up with TRBD1. Looked up from germline, CDR1 is MNHEY and CDR2 is SMNVEV (reference sequence). The CDR3 has 15 residues. The J segment lost 1 base and the V segment lost 5 bases, leaving 7 bases of the junction unmatched. The CDR3 region has the DNA TGTGCCAGCAGTCCCATGACAGGGGCGTCCTACGAGCAGTACTTC. It translates to CASSPMTGASYEQYF.

J is TRBJ1-2 and V is TRBV19; 10 bases match TRBD1. The CDR3 has 14 amino acids. V trimming: 9 bases; J trimming: 4 bases; junction bases outside the gene matches: 8. Per the germline V gene, CDR1 is LNHDA and CDR2 is SQIVND (reference sequence). CDR3 nucleotides: TGTGCCAGCGACCCGGACAGGGGGGGCTATGGCTACACCTTC. Translated: CASDPDRGGYGYTF.

This clone was detected once. In DNA form, the CDR3 reads TGCGCCAGCAGCCTGGGCATGGGCGCTTATGGGGCCAACGTCCTGACTTTC. Translation: CASSLGMGAYGANVLTF. This rearrangement joins TRBV5-1 to TRBJ2-6, with D hard to call. The CDR3 contains 17 residues. Trimming cost V 4 bases and J 3 bases, with 17 bases left between them. Per the germline V gene, CDR1 is SGHRS and CDR2 is YFSETQ.

This clone was seen a single time. The chain uses TRBV13 and TRBJ1-6, with D maybe TRBD1 (6 bases). The CDR3 runs 14 residues. Trimming took 5 bases from V and 6 from J, leaving 11 bases between them. The V gene's germline CDR1 is PRHDT and CDR2 FYEKMQ (reference sequence). CDR3 bases: TGTGCCAGCAGCCGAGGGACATTTAATTCACCCCTCCACTTT. Translation: CASSRGTFNSPLHF.

The CDR3 region is CSAGETGVQYF. The CDR3 DNA reads as TGCAGTGCTGGCGAAACCGGGGTTCAGTACTTC. The chain has TRBV20-1 and TRBJ2-4; possible D gene TRBD2, 5 bases. The germline CDR1 and CDR2 sequences are DFQATT and SNEGSKA (reference sequence). The CDR3 is 11 residues long. V gave up 5 bases and J gave up 11 bases, with 13 bases separating them.

Worth noting for this clone: This CDR3 is also generated by other DNA sequences in the sample. This CDR3 reads CASSLRQGSYEQYF. CDR3 in DNA: TGTGCCAGCAGCTTGAGACAGGGATCCTACGAGCAGTACTTC. The rearrangement uses TRBV7-2 and TRBJ2-7; 7 bases fit TRBD1. The length of the CDR3 is 14 residues. CDR1 is SGHTA and CDR2 is FQGNSA in the germline V gene. V was pared by 3 bases and J by 1 base, with 3 bases of the junction left unmatched.

V is TRBV7-9 and J is TRBJ1-1; tentative D call: TRBD1 (6 bases). The CDR3 has 15 amino acids. Germline lookup yields CDR1 SEHNR and CDR2 FQNEAQ (reference sequence). The germline V and J ends were trimmed by 1 base and 3 bases, with 12 bases remaining between them. The CDR3 DNA reads as TGTGCCAGCAGCTTAGTCACAGGGAGGGACACTGAAGCTTTCTTT. Residues: CASSLVTGRDTEAFF.

V gene TRBV24-1 combines with J gene TRBJ2-1, with a weak D call TRBD1 (6 bases). This CDR3 contains 15 residues. V lost 4 bases and J 5 bases, leaving 14 bases between the germline ends. Germline values: CDR1 KGHDR, CDR2 SFDVKD. In DNA form, the CDR3 reads TGTGCCACCAGTGACCCCAGGGGCCCTGACAATGAGCAGTTCTTC. Translation: CATSDPRGPDNEQFF.

This chain links TRBV6-6 with TRBJ2-4; the D gene is possibly TRBD2 (7 bases). Per germline, CDR1 MNHNY and CDR2 SVGAGI (reference sequence). V was cut by 5 bases and J by 5 bases, with 19 bases left in between. CDR3 size: 16 residues. The CDR3 DNA reads as TGTGCCAGCAGTCAGTGGGGGGGGCCCGGCCAAAACATTCAGTACTTC. It translates to CASSQWGGPGQNIQYF.

This chain connects TRBV11-2 to TRBJ1-1; D is uncertain. Germline V lookup: CDR1 SGHAT, CDR2 FQNNGV. CDR3 length equals 15 residues. The germline V and J ends were trimmed by 2 bases and 0 bases, with 10 bases remaining between them. This CDR3 reads CASSLSYALNTEAFF. DNA for the CDR3: TGTGCCAGCAGCTTATCCTACGCCCTGAACACTGAAGCTTTCTTT.

The chain links TRBV5-4 to TRBJ2-3; TRBD2 matches 8 bases. CDR1 and CDR2 from the germline V gene are SGHNT and YYREEE (reference sequence). The CDR3 has 17 residues. The V segment lost 4 bases and the J segment 2 bases; nucleotides outside the gene matches: 12. The DNA of the CDR3 is TGTGCCAGCAGCCCCTCAGGGGCTAGCGGGTTCACAGATACGCAGTATTTT. Translated: CASSPSGASGFTDTQYF.